These 9 T cell receptor beta chains came from one sample sequenced in a study of T-cell memory formation after mild COVID-19. TCRdb re-called the 5' RACE reads through MiXCR, storing one row per CDR3 protein. Of under 300,000 distinct CDR3 sequences in the sample, about 15% are singletons; the top ten hold about 4%. Sequencing was carried out using PBMCs or a T cell subset sorted from them (not recorded which). The receptors stem from a man in his late teens or twenties who had mild COVID-19 (a few samples of this study predate the infection). Cell type and time point are not known.

This clonotype turned up a few times. This chain uses TRBV5-6 with TRBJ2-2; perhaps D is TRBD1 or TRBD2 (6 bases each). CDR1 and CDR2 (germline): SGHDT, YYEEEE. This CDR3 has 15 amino acids. Trimming left V 4 bases short and J 4 bases short, with 14 bases between. CDR3 region: CASSIPPGATGELFF. The CDR3 DNA reads TGTGCCAGCAGCATTCCGCCGGGGGCCACCGGGGAGCTGTTTTTT.

This clonotype appeared a few times. The chain has TRBV15 and TRBJ2-5; D unclear. Deletions cut 2 bases from V and 6 bases from J, with 16 bases between. Germline V CDR1 and CDR2: LNHNV, YYDKDF (reference sequence). The CDR3 is 15 amino acids. The CDR3 region is CATSRRAAERKTQYF. The CDR3 bases are TGTGCCACCAGCAGAAGGGCCGCGGAAAGAAAGACCCAGTACTTC. Combining the CDR3 with reference TRBV15 and TRBJ2-5 gives the whole variable domain DAMVIQNPRYQVTQFGKPVTLSCSQTLNHNVMYWYQQKSSQAPKLLFHYYDKDFNNEADTPDNFQSRRPNTSFCFLDIRSPGLGDTAMYLCATSRRAAERKTQYFGPGTRLLVL.

The V and J genes are TRBV7-2 and TRBJ1-5; TRBD1 agrees at 7 bases. This CDR3 is built from 14 residues. The V gene end was trimmed by 4 bases and the J gene end by 4 bases; junction bases not matched to a gene: 4. Germline CDR1 SGHTA, CDR2 FQGNSA. This chain's CDR3 is CASSSLDRNQPQHF. The CDR3 DNA reads as TGTGCCAGCAGCTCCTTGGACAGGAATCAGCCCCAGCATTTT.

This chain uses TRBV19 with TRBJ2-5; perhaps TRBD1 as D (5 bases). CDR1 is LNHDA, CDR2 SQIVND, per germline (reference sequence). Trimming took off 6 bases at V and 1 base at J, with 12 bases between the two ends. This CDR3 is 14 amino acids long. The CDR3 sequence: CASRDTGPQETQYF. For the CDR3, the DNA is TGTGCCAGTAGAGATACAGGCCCCCAAGAGACCCAGTACTTC.

This chain joins TRBV30 and TRBJ1-1, with unresolved D. V lost 4 bases, J lost 1 base, and 10 bases lay in between. Germline V CDR1 and CDR2: GTSNPN, SVGIG (reference sequence). The CDR3 loop spans 13 amino acids. This chain's CDR3 is CAWIELWNTEAFF. The CDR3 nucleotides are TGTGCCTGGATTGAGCTGTGGAACACTGAAGCTTTCTTT.

J is TRBJ2-4 and V is TRBV6-2 or TRBV6-3; TRBD1 agrees at 12 bases. This CDR3 is 14 amino acids long. Germline trimming cut 6 bases from V and 8 bases from J; bases unmatched to any gene: 5. CDR1 MNHEY and CDR2 SVGEGT come from the germline V gene. The CDR3, as DNA: TGTGCCAGCAGAGGGACAGGGGGCGCGCACATTCAGTACTTC. Translated: CASRGTGGAHIQYF.

V gene TRBV5-1 combines with J gene TRBJ2-4, with a tentative D call TRBD1 (6 bases). V gave up 3 bases and J gave up 7 bases, with 11 bases separating them. Germline CDR1 reads SGHRS; CDR2 reads YFSETQ. This CDR3 has 13 residues. CDR3 sequence reads: CASSSDSPNIQYF. DNA of the CDR3: TGCGCCAGCAGCTCGGACAGTCCCAACATTCAGTACTTC.

This sequence joins TRBV20-1 and TRBJ2-7, with D hard to call. Germline V gene sequence: CDR1 DFQATT, CDR2 SNEGSKA (reference sequence). The V and J ends lost 3 bases and 4 bases respectively, with 4 bases between them. CDR3 length: 10 amino acids. The CDR3 region is CSASGYEQYF. The CDR3, as DNA: TGCAGTGCTAGCGGTTACGAGCAGTACTTC.

This clonotype was seen more than once but under ten times. This sequence joins TRBV11-2 and TRBJ2-3, with D possibly being TRBD1 (6 bases). The V gene lost 4 bases and the J gene lost 1 base, with 15 bases spanning the gap. CDR1 and CDR2 (germline): SGHAT, FQNNGV. The CDR3 consists of 16 residues. The CDR3 nucleotides are TGTGCCAGCAGCTCCAAGGGGTGGACAGGCACAGATACGCAGTATTTT. Translation gives CASSSKGWTGTDTQYF.